Only a few counts were recorded for the clone carrying this TCR beta chain. The target antigen is unknown. The record originates from a study of OX40 agonist ivuxolimab in advanced cancers. Patients were ineligible given autoimmune disease history or systemic immunosuppression. The repertoire was sequenced with immunoSEQ multiplex PCR; TCRdb's copy has only in-frame clones and lacks some. The sample carries 40,000 to 55,000 clones, roughly 88% recorded once. Regarding the study as a whole: Clonal expansion from baseline to week 6 occurred in both CD4+ and CD8+ T cells.

There are 14 residues in the CDR3. Trimming removed 3 bases from V and 5 bases from J, with 13 bases in between. Germline CDR1 and CDR2: SGHTA and FQGNSA. The receptor was isolated from an adult with an advanced solid tumor such as melanoma, head and neck, liver or kidney cancer. The rearrangement uses TRBV7-2 and TRBJ2-5; D not resolved. The sample here was CD4+ or CD8+ T cells sorted from blood, taken in a trial of the OX40 agonist ivuxolimab. The CDR3 protein is CASSLGIMLETQYF. CDR3 bases: TGTGCCAGCAGCTTGGGGATCATGTTGGAGACCCAGTACTTC.